The rows below give T cell receptor beta chains drawn from one sample of a study of cytomegalovirus exposure and HLA in healthy donors. TCRdb keeps only in-frame clones here, not all; method: immunoSEQ multiplex PCR. Of more than 250,000 clones in the sample, around 90% were seen once. Sequences were obtained from PBMCs. The source of these receptors is a woman aged 25 to 45 in good health and CMV-seropositive. CDR3s include the opening cysteine and the closing phenylalanine or tryptophan. Each record gives: D gene, J gene, V gene, clone size, CDR3 protein, CDR3 DNA. The D gene is left open where the match is weak. Clone size is shown for a subset of rows, as once, few, many or a class of expanded clone.

d_gene: TRBD1; j_gene: TRBJ1-2; v_gene: TRBV28; abundance: NA; CDR3aa: CASYGQGGGYTF; CDR3nt: TGTGCCAGCTATGGACAGGGCGGTGGCTACACCTTC
d_gene: TRBD2; j_gene: TRBJ2-7; v_gene: TRBV27; abundance: NA; CDR3aa: CASTRTGGAYEQYF; CDR3nt: TGTGCCAGCACTCGAACGGGAGGGGCCTACGAGCAGTACTTC
d_gene: NA; j_gene: TRBJ1-2; v_gene: TRBV7-3; abundance: NA; CDR3aa: CASSLMQGPTSGYTF; CDR3nt: TGTGCCAGCAGCTTAATGCAGGGTCCCACTAGTGGCTACACCTTC
d_gene: TRBD2; j_gene: TRBJ2-7; v_gene: TRBV7-6; abundance: NA; CDR3aa: CASSLSGRDYEQYF; CDR3nt: TGTGCCAGCAGCTTAAGCGGGAGGGACTACGAGCAGTACTTC
d_gene: TRBD2; j_gene: TRBJ2-7; v_gene: TRBV28; abundance: NA; CDR3aa: CASSPMGLEQYF; CDR3nt: TGTGCCAGCAGCCCTATGGGACTAGAGCAGTACTTC
d_gene: TRBD1; j_gene: TRBJ2-7; v_gene: TRBV9; abundance: NA; CDR3aa: CASSVGQGTTYEQYF; CDR3nt: TGTGCCAGCAGCGTCGGACAGGGGACAACCTACGAGCAGTACTTC
d_gene: NA; j_gene: TRBJ1-1; v_gene: TRBV7-6; abundance: NA; CDR3aa: CASSLGPAGNTEAFF; CDR3nt: TGTGCCAGCAGCTTAGGGCCGGCAGGGAACACTGAAGCTTTCTTT
d_gene: TRBD1; j_gene: TRBJ1-4; v_gene: TRBV9; abundance: NA; CDR3aa: CASSPTGDPNEKLFF; CDR3nt: TGTGCCAGCAGCCCAACAGGGGACCCTAATGAAAAACTGTTTTTT
d_gene: NA; j_gene: TRBJ1-4; v_gene: TRBV7-2; abundance: NA; CDR3aa: CASSAILATNEKLFF; CDR3nt: TGTGCCAGCAGCGCAATACTTGCAACTAATGAAAAACTGTTTTTT
d_gene: NA; j_gene: TRBJ2-6; v_gene: TRBV6-4; abundance: NA; CDR3aa: CASSAGTTISGANVLTF; CDR3nt: TGTGCCAGCAGCGCCGGGACAACAATCTCTGGGGCCAACGTCCTGACTTTC
d_gene: NA; j_gene: TRBJ1-6; v_gene: TRBV28; abundance: NA; CDR3aa: CASRPETKPLHF; CDR3nt: TGTGCCAGCAGGCCAGAGACGAAACCCCTCCACTTT
d_gene: NA; j_gene: TRBJ2-1; v_gene: TRBV29-1; abundance: NA; CDR3aa: CSVTRLGIAGGRYNEQFF; CDR3nt: TGCAGCGTAACTAGGCTGGGAATAGCCGGGGGTCGGTACAATGAGCAGTTCTTC
d_gene: NA; j_gene: TRBJ2-5; v_gene: TRBV4-1; abundance: NA; CDR3aa: CASSQERGEYQETQYF; CDR3nt: TGCGCCAGCAGCCAAGAGAGGGGGGAGTACCAAGAGACCCAGTACTTC
d_gene: TRBD2; j_gene: TRBJ2-5; v_gene: TRBV5-1; abundance: NA; CDR3aa: CASGTSGPETQYF; CDR3nt: TGCGCCAGCGGGACTAGCGGGCCGGAGACCCAGTACTTC
d_gene: TRBD2; j_gene: TRBJ2-7; v_gene: TRBV11-2; abundance: once; CDR3aa: CASSISGGAVYEQYF; CDR3nt: TGTGCCAGCAGCATTAGCGGGGGGGCCGTTTACGAGCAGTACTTC
d_gene: NA; j_gene: TRBJ1-1; v_gene: TRBV11-1; abundance: many; CDR3aa: CASSLGLMNTEAFF; CDR3nt: TGTGCCAGCAGCTTAGGACTCATGAACACTGAAGCTTTCTTT
d_gene: NA; j_gene: TRBJ2-7; v_gene: TRBV7-2; abundance: NA; CDR3aa: CASSLVGSGYEQYF; CDR3nt: TGTGCCAGCAGCTTAGTCGGTAGCGGCTACGAGCAGTACTTC
d_gene: TRBD2; j_gene: TRBJ2-1; v_gene: TRBV27; abundance: once; CDR3aa: CASSGLAGGNEQFF; CDR3nt: TGTGCCAGCAGTGGACTAGCGGGAGGGAATGAGCAGTTCTTC
d_gene: NA; j_gene: TRBJ1-2; v_gene: TRBV5-6; abundance: once; CDR3aa: CASSLLVGPSSNYGYTF; CDR3nt: TGTGCCAGCAGCTTGTTGGTAGGGCCCTCCTCTAACTATGGCTACACCTTC
d_gene: NA; j_gene: TRBJ2-7; v_gene: TRBV29-1; abundance: once; CDR3aa: CSVLRGISYEQYF; CDR3nt: TGCAGCGTCCTACGGGGGATCTCCTACGAGCAGTACTTC
d_gene: NA; j_gene: TRBJ2-7; v_gene: TRBV13; abundance: NA; CDR3aa: CASSLASASYEQYF; CDR3nt: TGTGCCAGCAGCTTAGCTAGCGCTTCCTACGAGCAGTACTTC
d_gene: TRBD2; j_gene: TRBJ2-3; v_gene: TRBV10-1; abundance: NA; CDR3aa: CASSEFLLAGRTDTQYF; CDR3nt: TGCGCCAGCAGTGAGTTCCTACTAGCGGGCCGCACAGATACGCAGTATTTT
d_gene: TRBD2; j_gene: TRBJ2-2; v_gene: TRBV14; abundance: NA; CDR3aa: CASSLAGGNTGELFF; CDR3nt: TGTGCCAGCAGCCTCGCGGGGGGGAACACCGGGGAGCTGTTTTTT